The 27 T cell receptor beta chains presented below share a single source sample, sequenced in a study of cytomegalovirus exposure and HLA in healthy donors. Primers: 60 Vbeta forward and 13 Jbeta reverse. Assay used: immunoSEQ multiplex PCR; TCRdb lists only in-frame clones, some missing. The sample yields around 100,000 clones, roughly 79% seen once. The sample was PBMCs. The receptors were sampled from a man between 60 and 75 years old in good health and CMV-seropositive.

The CDR3 is CASSLSGGASTGELFF. The CDR3 nucleotides are TGTGCCAGCAGCTTGAGTGGGGGGGCCAGTACCGGGGAGCTGTTTTTT. The V call is TRBV5-4, the J call TRBJ2-2, with D maybe TRBD2 (7 bases). CDR3 length equals 16 residues. Germline V gene lookup returns CDR1 SGHNT and CDR2 YYREEE (reference sequence). Trimming stripped 1 base from V and 5 bases from J, with 15 bases between.

This chain uses TRBV10-1 with TRBJ2-3; TRBD2 aligns across 12 bases. This CDR3 spans 16 amino acids. Germline CDR1 is WNHNN and CDR2 is SYGVQD (reference sequence). The V and J ends lost 6 bases and 4 bases, in that order; junction bases with no gene match: 8. CDR3 DNA: TGCGCCAGCAGCTTTCTAGCGGGGGGGGGTCCAGATACGCAGTATTTT. Its protein is CASSFLAGGGPDTQYF.

The rearrangement uses TRBV6-1 and TRBJ2-5, with TRBD2 identical over 13 bases. V shed 4 bases, J shed 5 bases, and the junction held 13 bases outside the gene matches. CDR1 is MNHNS and CDR2 is SASEGT in the germline V gene. CDR3 length equals 18 residues. DNA of the CDR3: TGTGCCAGCAGTGTGGGGGGACTAGCGGGGTCACCCGGGGAGACCCAGTACTTC. Amino acid sequence: CASSVGGLAGSPGETQYF.

This clone was recorded once. The chain links TRBV5-1 to TRBJ2-3, with 14 nucleotides matching TRBD2. Germline values: CDR1 SGHRS, CDR2 YFSETQ. The CDR3 has 19 residues. V gave up 1 base and J gave up 1 base; unmatched junction bases: 8. This chain's CDR3 is CASSLNQGGLAGGTDTQYF. The CDR3 nucleotides are TGCGCCAGCAGCTTGAATCAAGGGGGACTAGCGGGGGGCACAGATACGCAGTATTTT. Using reference TRBV5-1 and TRBJ2-3 for the parts outside the CDR3, the full variable domain is KAGVTQTPRYLIKTRGQQVTLSCSPISGHRSVSWYQQTPGQGLQFLFEYFSETQRNKGNFPGRFSGRQFSNSRSEMNVSTLELGDSALYLCASSLNQGGLAGGTDTQYFGPGTRLTVL.

The gene calls are TRBV9 and TRBJ2-1; unclear D gene. The germline V gene encodes CDR1 SGDLS and CDR2 YYNGEE. Deletions cut 0 bases from V and 8 bases from J, with 12 bases between. The CDR3 runs 14 residues. The CDR3 loop is CASSVVPGSDEQFF. The DNA for the CDR3 is TGTGCCAGCAGCGTAGTCCCGGGTTCCGATGAGCAGTTCTTC.

V gene TRBV6-5 combines with J gene TRBJ1-2, with D possibly TRBD1 on 5 matching bases. Germline V gives CDR1 MNHEY, CDR2 SVGAGI. This CDR3 spans 12 amino acids. With 5 bases removed from V and 7 bases from J, the gap between germline ends came to 11 bases. This CDR3 reads CASSDSRGGYTF. The CDR3 DNA sequence: TGTGCCAGCAGTGACAGCCGCGGTGGCTACACCTTC.

In DNA, the CDR3 is TGTGCCAGCAGCCCGCTGACAGGACAGGCCTCTGGGGCCAACGTCCTGACTTTC. The encoded protein is CASSPLTGQASGANVLTF. The V call is TRBV11-1, the J call TRBJ2-6; 7 nucleotides align to TRBD1. CDR1 is SGHAT, CDR2 FQDESV, per germline (reference sequence). The CDR3 covers 18 residues. Germline trimming cut 5 bases from V and 0 bases from J; bases unmatched to any gene: 10.

This chain uses TRBV4-3 with TRBJ2-1; the D gene is possibly TRBD2 (5 bases). The length of the CDR3 is 15 residues. V dropped 1 base and J dropped 5 bases, with 12 bases sitting between them. Germline CDR1 reads LGHNA; CDR2 reads YSLEER. DNA of the CDR3: TGCGCCAGCAGCCAAGGGGAGAGAGGGAACAATGAGCAGTTCTTC. This sequence encodes CASSQGERGNNEQFF.

This clone was detected only once. V is TRBV10-3 and J is TRBJ2-3; TRBD2 agrees at 12 bases. CDR3 length: 17 amino acids. In germline, CDR1 is ENHRY, CDR2 SYGVKD. Germline trimming cut 4 bases from V and 2 bases from J; bases unmatched to any gene: 7. DNA for the CDR3: TGTGCCATCAGTGTAGTCCGGACTAGCGGGAACACAGATACGCAGTATTTT. Its translation: CAISVVRTSGNTDTQYF.

This sequence joins TRBV6-6 and TRBJ2-7; 11 bases fit TRBD1. Germline V gene sequence: CDR1 MNHNY, CDR2 SVGAGI (reference sequence). Germline trimming cut 7 bases from V and 1 base from J; bases unmatched to any gene: 9. This CDR3 comprises 16 residues. The CDR3: CASTSSGTGGSYEQYF. CDR3 coding DNA: TGTGCCAGCACCTCTTCCGGGACAGGGGGATCCTACGAGCAGTACTTC.

The chain carries TRBV29-1 and TRBJ2-4; 15 nucleotides line up with TRBD2. The junction had 5 bases not matched to a gene; V was cut back by 6 bases and J by 5 bases. This CDR3 contains 15 residues. CDR1 is SQVTM, CDR2 ANQGSEA, per germline. CDR3 in DNA: TGCAGCGTCCCTGGACTAGCGGGGGGGGAAAACATTCAGTACTTC. Protein: CSVPGLAGGENIQYF.

The chain joins TRBV2 to TRBJ2-7; tentative D call: TRBD2 (5 bases). CDR1 is SNHLY, CDR2 FYNNEI, per germline. This CDR3 spans 13 amino acids. Trimming stripped 9 bases from V and 3 bases from J, with 15 bases between. The CDR3: CARGPSEGYEQYF. CDR3 nucleotides: TGTGCCAGAGGCCCCTCAGAGGGCTACGAGCAGTACTTC.

This chain connects TRBV5-1 to TRBJ2-5, with D possibly TRBD2 on 6 matching bases. The end of the DNA aligns better with TRBJ2-7, so the J call may be wrong. Germline values: CDR1 SGHRS, CDR2 YFSETQ. There are 15 residues in the CDR3. The CDR3 is CASSFAGRNQYEQYF. The CDR3 bases are TGCGCCAGCAGCTTCGCGGGACGGAACCAGTACGAGCAGTACTTC.

The chain links TRBV7-2 to TRBJ2-3; TRBD2 matches at 9 bases. Germline CDR1 SGHTA, CDR2 FQGNSA. This CDR3 comprises 16 residues. The V segment lost 1 base and the J segment 2 bases; nucleotides outside the gene matches: 4. Written as DNA, the CDR3 is TGTGCCAGCAGCTTAGTGAGGACTAGCGCCACAGATACGCAGTATTTT. Amino acid sequence: CASSLVRTSATDTQYF. The full variable domain, its missing parts supplied by reference TRBV7-2 and TRBJ2-3, is GAGVSQSPSNKVTEKGKDVELRCDPISGHTALYWYRQSLGQGLEFLIYFQGNSAPDKSGLPSDRFSAERTGGSVSTLTIQRTQQEDSAVYLCASSLVRTSATDTQYFGPGTRLTVL.

The genes are TRBV6-6 and TRBJ2-1; D may be TRBD2 (5 bases). CDR3 length equals 13 residues. Germline CDR1 and CDR2: MNHNY and SVGAGI (reference sequence). Trimming removed 0 bases from V and 5 bases from J, with 5 bases in between. CDR3 DNA: TGTGCCAGCAGTTACTCGAGGGACAATGAGCAGTTCTTC. This gives the protein CASSYSRDNEQFF.

The genes are TRBV9 and TRBJ2-1, with D possibly being TRBD2 (6 bases). V was trimmed by 3 bases and J by 7 bases, leaving 11 bases between them. This CDR3 comprises 13 residues. The germline CDR1 and CDR2 sequences are SGDLS and YYNGEE. In nucleotides, the CDR3 is TGTGCCAGCAGCGCCCTGGGGGGAAATGAGCAGTTCTTC. It specifies CASSALGGNEQFF.

J is TRBJ1-1 and V is TRBV6-1, with D possibly matching TRBD1 (6 bases). CDR1 is MNHNS and CDR2 is SASEGT in the germline V gene. The V and J ends lost 3 bases and 0 bases respectively, with 8 bases between them. The CDR3 is 14 amino acids. The DNA for the CDR3 is TGTGCCAGCAGTGACCCAGGGGTGAACACTGAAGCTTTCTTT. Translation: CASSDPGVNTEAFF.

The chain recombines TRBV28 with TRBJ1-2; 8 bases map to TRBD1. This CDR3 is built from 15 residues. V lost 5 bases and J lost 0; bases outside the gene matches: 5. Per germline, CDR1 MDHEN and CDR2 SYDVKM. The CDR3 protein is CASSAGTGPNYGYTF. The CDR3 nucleotides read TGTGCCAGCAGTGCCGGGACAGGCCCTAACTATGGCTACACCTTC.

V and J are TRBV6-1 and TRBJ2-5; no definite D call. Trimming shortened V by 6 bases and J by 5 bases, and 10 bases separated the two germline ends. Per the germline V gene, CDR1 is MNHNS and CDR2 is SASEGT. This CDR3 contains 12 residues. Written as DNA, the CDR3 is TGTGCCAGCAGAAACTCCCGGGAGACCCAGTACTTC. Translating gives CASRNSRETQYF.

This rearrangement joins TRBV5-5 to TRBJ2-5; TRBD1 matches 10 bases. Looked up from germline, CDR1 is SGHKS and CDR2 is YYEKEE (reference sequence). CDR3 length equals 15 residues. V lost 4 bases and J lost 5; bases outside the gene matches: 8. The CDR3: CASSLRTGGIETQYF. CDR3 in DNA: TGTGCCAGCAGCCTCCGGACAGGGGGAATTGAGACCCAGTACTTC.

The gene calls are TRBV19 and TRBJ1-1; D uncertain. The CDR3 covers 15 residues. Germline CDR1 and CDR2: LNHDA and SQIVND (reference sequence). V was pared by 7 bases and J by 1 base, with 16 bases between. The CDR3 nucleotides read TGTGCCAGTAAAAGGAATTTTCGAGGGAACACTGAAGCTTTCTTT. Protein sequence: CASKRNFRGNTEAFF.

V usage is TRBV6-5 and J usage is TRBJ1-2; 7 bases line up with TRBD1. V gave up 4 bases and J gave up 4 bases; unmatched junction bases: 6. The CDR3 has 14 residues. Germline V lookup: CDR1 MNHEY, CDR2 SVGAGI. Here the CDR3 reads CASSSQGGLYGYTF. For the CDR3, the DNA is TGTGCCAGCAGTTCTCAGGGGGGACTCTATGGCTACACCTTC.

The chain recombines TRBV6-4 with TRBJ2-2; 7 bases match TRBD1. Germline assignment: CDR1 MRHNA and CDR2 SNTAGT. This CDR3 comprises 15 residues. V shed 4 bases and J 5 bases; nucleotides not matched to a gene: 7. DNA of the CDR3: TGTGCCAGCAGTGGAGGGGGCCAGAGTACCGGGGAGCTGTTTTTT. The encoded protein is CASSGGGQSTGELFF.

The chain has TRBV4-1 and TRBJ1-4, with D perhaps TRBD1 (5 bases). This CDR3 is built from 16 residues. The V end was cut by 0 bases, the J end by 7 bases, with 15 bases between. Germline V lookup: CDR1 MGHRA, CDR2 YSYEKL. The CDR3 region is CASSQDPGASSEKLFF. The CDR3 bases are TGCGCCAGCAGCCAAGACCCTGGGGCATCGAGTGAAAAACTGTTTTTT.

With respect to this clone: This is likely an artifact of a read error, given a far larger clone one base away. This rearrangement joins TRBV9 to TRBJ2-3; D unresolved. The CDR3 sequence is 16 residues long. The germline V gene encodes CDR1 SGDLS and CDR2 YYNGEE. This chain's CDR3 is CASGVGESASTDTQYF. The CDR3 DNA reads TGTGCCAGCGGCGTCGGAGAGTCTGCTAGCACAGATACGCAGTATTTT.

The rearrangement uses TRBV7-2 and TRBJ2-3; 7 bases match TRBD2. The J segment lost 2 bases and the V segment lost 1 base, leaving 6 bases of the junction unmatched. This CDR3 contains 16 residues. In germline, CDR1 is SGHTA, CDR2 FQGNSA. CDR3 residues: CASSLDYGGNTDTQYF. In nucleotides, the CDR3 is TGTGCCAGCAGCTTAGATTACGGGGGGAACACAGATACGCAGTATTTT.

The genes are TRBV7-6 and TRBJ1-6; 7 bases are shared with TRBD1. Germline CDR1 and CDR2: SGHVS and FNYEAQ. V lost 4 bases and J lost 4; bases outside the gene matches: 13. This CDR3 is built from 18 residues. CDR3 sequence: CASSSDRAGGVYNSPLHF. CDR3 nucleotides: TGTGCCAGCAGCTCAGACAGGGCGGGGGGTGTGTATAATTCACCCCTCCACTTT.